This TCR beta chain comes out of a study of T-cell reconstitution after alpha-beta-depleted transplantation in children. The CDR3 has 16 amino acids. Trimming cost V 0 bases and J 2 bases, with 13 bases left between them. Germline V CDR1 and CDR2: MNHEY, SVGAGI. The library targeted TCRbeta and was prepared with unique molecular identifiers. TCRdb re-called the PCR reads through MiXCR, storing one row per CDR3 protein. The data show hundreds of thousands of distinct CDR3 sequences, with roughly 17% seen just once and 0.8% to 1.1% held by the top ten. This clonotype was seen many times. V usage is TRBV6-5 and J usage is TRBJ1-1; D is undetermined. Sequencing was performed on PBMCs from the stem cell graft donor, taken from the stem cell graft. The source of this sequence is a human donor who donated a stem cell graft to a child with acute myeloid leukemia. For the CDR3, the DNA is TGTGCCAGCAGTTACTCGGCGGCGCTCCTCAACACTGAAGCTTTCTTT. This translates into CASSYSAALLNTEAFF.